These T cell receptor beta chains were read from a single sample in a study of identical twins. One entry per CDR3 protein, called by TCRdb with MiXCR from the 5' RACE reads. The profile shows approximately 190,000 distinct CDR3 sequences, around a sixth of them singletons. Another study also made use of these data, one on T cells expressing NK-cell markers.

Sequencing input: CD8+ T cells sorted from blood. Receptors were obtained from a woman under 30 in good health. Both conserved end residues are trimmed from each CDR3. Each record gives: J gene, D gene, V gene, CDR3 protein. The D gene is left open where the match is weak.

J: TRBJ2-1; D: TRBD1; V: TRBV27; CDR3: ASRPGTANNEQF
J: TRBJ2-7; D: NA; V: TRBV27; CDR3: ASSYQQGYEQY
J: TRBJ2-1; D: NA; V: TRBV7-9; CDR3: ASSLWEGVYHEQF
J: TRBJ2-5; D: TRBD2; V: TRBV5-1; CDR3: ASSLGLAGGPRETQY
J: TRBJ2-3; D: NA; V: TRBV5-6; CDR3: ASSLFGGLRADTQY
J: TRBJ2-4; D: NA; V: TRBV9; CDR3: ASSDGTTKNIQY
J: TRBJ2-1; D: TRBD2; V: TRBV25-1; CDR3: ASSAQRGNYNEQF
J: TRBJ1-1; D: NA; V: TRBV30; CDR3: AWGNTEAF
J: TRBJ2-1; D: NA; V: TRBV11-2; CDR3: ASSPTANEQF
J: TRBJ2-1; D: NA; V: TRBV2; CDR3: ASSSTPGRDYNEQF
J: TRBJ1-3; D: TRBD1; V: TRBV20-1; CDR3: SAPDRDGNTIY
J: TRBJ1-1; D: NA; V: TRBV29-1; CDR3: SVEGGATEAF
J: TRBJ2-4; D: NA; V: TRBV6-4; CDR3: ASNQDMKNIQY
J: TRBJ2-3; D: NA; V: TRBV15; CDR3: ATSKTEASGTDTQY
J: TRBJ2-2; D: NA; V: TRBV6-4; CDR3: ASSDSVGYPGELF
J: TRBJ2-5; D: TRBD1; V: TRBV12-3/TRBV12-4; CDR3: ASSLPGQSKETQY
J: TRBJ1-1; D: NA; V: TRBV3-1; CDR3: ASSPRTVLNTEAF
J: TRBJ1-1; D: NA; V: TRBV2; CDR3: ASTATEAF
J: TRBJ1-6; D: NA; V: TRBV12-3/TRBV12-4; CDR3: ASSRDTGYSPLH
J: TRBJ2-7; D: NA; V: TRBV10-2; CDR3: ASTTGFTSYEQY
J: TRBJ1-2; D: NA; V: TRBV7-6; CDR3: ASSRLADSGYT
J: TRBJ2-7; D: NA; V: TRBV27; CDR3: ASSLSGGDEQY
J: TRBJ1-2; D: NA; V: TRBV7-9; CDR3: ASSTLGEEDT
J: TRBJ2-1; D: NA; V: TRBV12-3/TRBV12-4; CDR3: ASSPDPDQQF
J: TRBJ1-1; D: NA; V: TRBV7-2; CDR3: ASSLAPTGWAEAF
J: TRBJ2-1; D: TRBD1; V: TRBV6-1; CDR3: ASSVTRPDRDFSNEQF
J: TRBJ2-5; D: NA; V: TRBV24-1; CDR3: ATSAPGTETQY
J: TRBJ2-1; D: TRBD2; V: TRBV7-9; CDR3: ASSDGGANYNEQF
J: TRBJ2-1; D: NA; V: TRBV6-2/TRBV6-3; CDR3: ASSGLYDEQF
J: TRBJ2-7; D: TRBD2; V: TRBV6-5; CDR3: ASSYRPTSGLIYEQY
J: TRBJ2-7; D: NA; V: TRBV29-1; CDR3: SVEDLGRSSYEQY
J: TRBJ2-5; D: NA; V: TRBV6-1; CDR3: ASMRSEHPRGKETQY
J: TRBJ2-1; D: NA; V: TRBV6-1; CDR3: ASSPIVTVSSYNEQF
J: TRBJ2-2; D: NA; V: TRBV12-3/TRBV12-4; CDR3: ASSLRGSETGELF
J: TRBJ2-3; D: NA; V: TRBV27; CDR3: ASSTRRQEVTQY
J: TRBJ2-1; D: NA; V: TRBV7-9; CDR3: ASSLSLGRYNEQF
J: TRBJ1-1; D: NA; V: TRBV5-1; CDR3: ASRGGPEAF
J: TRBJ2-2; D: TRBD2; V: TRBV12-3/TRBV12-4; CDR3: ASSRLAGNTGELF
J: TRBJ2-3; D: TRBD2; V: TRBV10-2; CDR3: ASLPAGGPADTQY
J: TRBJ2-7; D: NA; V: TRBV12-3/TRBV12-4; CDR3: ASSLEIPYEQY
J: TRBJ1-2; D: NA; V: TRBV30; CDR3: GIAGGYT
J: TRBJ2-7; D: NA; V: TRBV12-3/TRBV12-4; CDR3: ASCLGGEDEQY
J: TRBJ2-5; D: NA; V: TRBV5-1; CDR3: ASSLYGQNQETQY
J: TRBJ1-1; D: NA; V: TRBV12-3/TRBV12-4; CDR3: ASAGGTEAF
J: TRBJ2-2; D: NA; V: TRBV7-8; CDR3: ASSLAIAHTGELF
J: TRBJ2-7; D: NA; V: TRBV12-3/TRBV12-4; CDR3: ASSLGGFNEQY
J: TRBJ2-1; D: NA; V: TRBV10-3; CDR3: AISDTSSYNEQF
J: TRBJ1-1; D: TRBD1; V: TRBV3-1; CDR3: ASSRGTGETEAF
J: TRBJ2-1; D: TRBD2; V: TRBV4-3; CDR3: ASSQELAGVYNEQF
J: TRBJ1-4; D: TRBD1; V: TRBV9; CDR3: ASSPGQGRDEKLF
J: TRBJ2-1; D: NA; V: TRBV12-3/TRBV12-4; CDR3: ASSQTGGAYNEQF
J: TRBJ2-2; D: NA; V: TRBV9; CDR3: ASSVAPVHFTGELF